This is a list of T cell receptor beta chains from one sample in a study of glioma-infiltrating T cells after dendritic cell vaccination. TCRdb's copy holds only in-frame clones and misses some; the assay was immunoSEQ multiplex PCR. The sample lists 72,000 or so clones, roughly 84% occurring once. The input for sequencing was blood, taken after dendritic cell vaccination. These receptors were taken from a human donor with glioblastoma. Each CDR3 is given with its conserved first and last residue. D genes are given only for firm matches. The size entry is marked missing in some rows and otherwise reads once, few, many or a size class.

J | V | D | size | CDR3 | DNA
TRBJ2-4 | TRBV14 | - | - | CASSQLGPGGNIQYF | TGTGCCAGCAGCCAGCTCGGGCCCGGAGGAAACATTCAGTACTTC
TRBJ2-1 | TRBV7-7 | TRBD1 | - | CASSPTGFGNNEQFF | TGTGCTAGCAGCCCGACAGGGTTCGGAAACAATGAGCAGTTCTTC
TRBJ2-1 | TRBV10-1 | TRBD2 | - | CASSLSGRNEQFF | TGCGCCAGCAGTCTTAGCGGGAGGAATGAGCAGTTCTTC
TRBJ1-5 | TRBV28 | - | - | CASSLYQGSNQPQHF | TGTGCCAGCAGTTTATACCAGGGGAGCAATCAGCCCCAGCATTTT
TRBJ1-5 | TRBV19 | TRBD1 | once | CATQDRLSNQPQHF | TGTGCCACCCAGGACAGGCTTAGCAATCAGCCCCAGCATTTT
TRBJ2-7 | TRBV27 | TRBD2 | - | CASSFAGGGEQYF | TGTGCCAGCAGTTTTGCGGGAGGCGGAGAGCAGTACTTC
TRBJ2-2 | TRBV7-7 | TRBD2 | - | CASSPGLAGGRGELFF | TGTGCTAGCAGCCCGGGACTAGCGGGAGGGCGAGGGGAGCTGTTTTTT
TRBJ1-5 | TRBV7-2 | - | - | CASSRRGDQPQHF | TGTGCCAGCAGCCGCCGGGGGGATCAGCCCCAGCATTTT
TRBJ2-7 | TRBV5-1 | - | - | CASSRSGTSSYEQYF | TGCGCCAGCAGCCGTAGCGGAACGAGCTCCTACGAGCAGTACTTC
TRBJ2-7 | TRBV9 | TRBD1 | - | CASSQETGLGYEQYF | TGTGCCAGCAGCCAGGAGACAGGGTTGGGCTACGAGCAGTACTTC
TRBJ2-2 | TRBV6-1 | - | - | CASGWATGELFF | TGTGCCAGCGGGTGGGCTACCGGGGAGCTGTTTTTT
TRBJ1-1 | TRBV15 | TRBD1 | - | CATRRQGLVNTEAFF | TGTGCCACCAGACGACAGGGGTTGGTGAACACTGAAGCTTTCTTT
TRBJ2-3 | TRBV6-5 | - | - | CASSSGVRGTDTQYF | TGTGCCAGCAGTTCCGGTGTTCGGGGGACAGATACGCAGTATTTT
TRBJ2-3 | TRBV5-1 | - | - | CASSPTSTDTQYF | TGCGCCAGCAGCCCGACAAGCACAGATACGCAGTATTTT
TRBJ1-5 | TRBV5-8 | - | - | CASSLVQGSASNQPQHF | TGTGCCAGCAGCTTGGTGCAGGGATCGGCCAGCAATCAGCCCCAGCATTTT
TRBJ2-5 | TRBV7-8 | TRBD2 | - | CASTPSSGGVRETQYF | TGTGCCAGCACCCCCTCCAGCGGGGGGGTCCGGGAGACCCAGTACTTC
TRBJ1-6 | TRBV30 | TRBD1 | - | CAWKLGGTSPLHF | TGTGCCTGGAAATTAGGGGGCACCTCACCCCTCCACTTT
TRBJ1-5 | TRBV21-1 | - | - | CAKNRDSGQPQHF | TGTGCCAAGAACAGGGATTCTGGTCAGCCCCAGCATTTT
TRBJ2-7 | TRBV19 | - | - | CASSIAAGTYEQYF | TGTGCCAGTAGTATTGCTGCAGGGACCTACGAGCAGTACTTC
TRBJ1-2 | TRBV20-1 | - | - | CSARADGYTF | TGCAGTGCTAGAGCAGATGGCTACACCTTC
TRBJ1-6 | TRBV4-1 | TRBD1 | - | CASSQLTGGSSYNSPLHF | TGCGCCAGCAGCCAATTGACAGGGGGAAGCTCCTATAATTCACCCCTCCACTTT
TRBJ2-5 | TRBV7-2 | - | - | CASSYLGETQYF | TGTGCCAGCAGCTACCTAGGAGAGACCCAGTACTTC
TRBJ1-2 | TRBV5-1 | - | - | CASSFGTNYGYTF | TGCGCCAGCAGCTTCGGGACTAACTATGGCTACACCTTC
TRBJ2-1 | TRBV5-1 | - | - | CASSLQSESWKFF | TGCGCCAGCAGCTTACAAAGCGAGAGTTGGAAGTTCTTC
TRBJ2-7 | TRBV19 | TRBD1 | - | CASGGTGGYEQYF | TGTGCCAGTGGGGGGACAGGGGGCTACGAGCAGTACTTC
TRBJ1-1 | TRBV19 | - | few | CASSTRQQNTEAFF | TGTGCCAGTAGTACCCGACAGCAGAACACTGAAGCTTTCTTT
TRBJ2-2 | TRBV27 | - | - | CASSPQGRDPGELFF | TGTGCCAGCAGCCCACAGGGTCGCGACCCCGGGGAGCTGTTTTTT
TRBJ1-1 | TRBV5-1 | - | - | CASSLAGEVVTEAFF | TGCGCCAGCAGCTTGGCCGGGGAAGTGGTCACTGAAGCTTTCTTT
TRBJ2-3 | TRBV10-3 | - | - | CAISVSSFTDTQYF | TGTGCCATCAGTGTTAGCTCCTTCACAGATACGCAGTATTTT
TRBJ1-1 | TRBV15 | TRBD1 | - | CATSRRDREAFF | TGTGCCACCAGTCGGCGGGACAGAGAAGCTTTCTTT
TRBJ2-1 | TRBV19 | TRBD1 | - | CASKVDRVPYNEQFF | TGTGCCAGTAAGGTGGACAGGGTTCCCTACAATGAGCAGTTCTTC
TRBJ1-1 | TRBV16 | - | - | CASSQSTVNEAFF | TGTGCCAGCAGCCAATCTACAGTCAATGAAGCTTTCTTT
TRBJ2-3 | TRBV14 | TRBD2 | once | CASSTERRLAGRDTQYF | TGTGCCAGCAGCACAGAGAGGAGATTAGCGGGACGAGATACGCAGTATTTT
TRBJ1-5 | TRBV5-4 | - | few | CASSLNGGVNQPQHF | TGTGCCAGCAGCTTGAACGGCGGGGTTAATCAGCCCCAGCATTTT
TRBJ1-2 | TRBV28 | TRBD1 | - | CASSRTGVYGYTF | TGTGCCAGCAGTCGGACAGGCGTCTATGGCTACACCTTC
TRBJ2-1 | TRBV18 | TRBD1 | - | CASSPSGGNEQFF | TGTGCCAGCTCACCTTCAGGGGGCAATGAGCAGTTCTTC
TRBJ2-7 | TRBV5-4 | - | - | CASSLIGGGNRYEQYF | TGTGCCAGCAGCTTGATTGGAGGCGGGAACCGTTACGAGCAGTACTTC
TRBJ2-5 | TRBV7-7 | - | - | CASSLAASYQETQYF | TGTGCCAGCAGCTTAGCGGCATCGTACCAAGAGACCCAGTACTTC
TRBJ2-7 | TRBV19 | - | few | CASSIGGQGIYEQYF | TGTGCCAGTAGTATAGGAGGCCAGGGGATCTACGAGCAGTACTTC
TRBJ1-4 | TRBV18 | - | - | CASSPLPRQGSTNEKLFF | TGTGCCAGCTCACCCCTCCCCAGGCAGGGATCAACTAATGAAAAACTGTTTTTT
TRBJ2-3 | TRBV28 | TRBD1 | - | CASSLTGTGFADTQYF | TGTGCCAGCAGTCTAACCGGGACAGGGTTCGCAGATACGCAGTATTTT
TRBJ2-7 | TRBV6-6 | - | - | CASKLGSSYEQYF | TGTGCCAGCAAGTTGGGCAGCTCCTACGAGCAGTACTTC
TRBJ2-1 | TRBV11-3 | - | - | CASSLDSSYNEQFF | TGTGCCAGCAGCTTGGACAGCTCCTACAATGAGCAGTTCTTC
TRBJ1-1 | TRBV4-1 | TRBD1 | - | CASSQLPGQTSGEAFF | TGCGCCAGCAGCCAACTTCCGGGACAGACTTCGGGAGAAGCTTTCTTT
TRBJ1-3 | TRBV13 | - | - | CASRGRTYSGNTIYF | TGTGCCAGCAGAGGGAGGACTTACTCTGGAAACACCATATATTTT
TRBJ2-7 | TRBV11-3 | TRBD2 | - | CASHPGGEDYEQYF | TGTGCCAGCCACCCGGGGGGGGAAGACTACGAGCAGTACTTC
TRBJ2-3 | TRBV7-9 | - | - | CASSPGQGSFTDTQYF | TGTGCCAGCAGCCCCGGGCAGGGGTCGTTCACAGATACGCAGTATTTT
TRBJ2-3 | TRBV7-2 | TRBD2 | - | CASSLFASGGGTDTQYF | TGTGCCAGCAGCTTATTCGCTAGCGGGGGGGGCACAGATACGCAGTATTTT